This entry lists 25 T cell receptor beta chains sequenced from one sample in a study of shared clonotypes between healthy human individuals. Sequencing was performed with immunoSEQ multiplex PCR; in TCRdb, only in-frame clones are kept and a portion is missing. The data contain hundreds of thousands of clones, about 96% of them singletons. Naive CD8 cells comprised CD45RO-negative, CCR7-positively selected cells, excluding terminally differentiated effector memory CD45RA+ cells. Sequences were obtained from naive CD8+ T cells sorted from blood. These receptors all stem from a woman aged 25 to 39 in good health.

This clone was found a few times. V is TRBV19 and J is TRBJ1-1, with TRBD1 identical over 9 bases. The CDR3 sequence is 13 residues long. Germline CDR1 and CDR2: LNHDA and SQIVND (reference sequence). Trimming at V came to 6 bases and at J to 8 bases, leaving 7 bases not matched to a gene. This CDR3 is CASREDRGDEAFF. The CDR3 DNA reads TGTGCCAGTAGAGAGGACAGGGGCGACGAAGCTTTCTTT.

The CDR3 coding sequence is TGCGCCAGCAGCTTGGGGTTCAGCGGAACCGACGAGCAGTACTTC. Its translation: CASSLGFSGTDEQYF. The rearrangement joins TRBV5-1 to TRBJ2-7, with D tentatively TRBD2 (5 bases). The CDR3 has 15 residues. V was clipped by 0 bases and J by 5 bases, with 15 bases between them. From germline, CDR1 is SGHRS and CDR2 YFSETQ.

The chain links TRBV27 to TRBJ2-7; 11 nucleotides align to TRBD2. The germline V gene has CDR1 MNHEY and CDR2 SMNVEV (reference sequence). This CDR3 contains 17 residues. The junction had 11 bases not matched to a gene; V was cut back by 4 bases and J by 3 bases. The CDR3 spells CASSYDHQTSGSYEQYF. In DNA form, the CDR3 reads TGTGCCAGCAGTTATGACCATCAAACTAGCGGGAGCTACGAGCAGTACTTC.

The rearrangement links TRBV25-1 to TRBJ1-3; no definite D call. CDR1 is MGHDK, CDR2 SYGVNS, per germline. This CDR3 has 14 residues. Trimming took 6 bases from V and 2 from J, leaving 11 bases between them. The CDR3 nucleotides read TGTGCCAGCAGGAGCGGTATAACTGGAAACACCATATATTTT. It translates to CASRSGITGNTIYF. The entire variable domain, with the rest obtained from reference TRBV25-1 and TRBJ1-3, is as follows: EADIYQTPRYLVIGTGKKITLECSQTMGHDKMYWYQQDPGMELHLIHYSYGVNSTEKGDLSSESTVSRIRTEHFPLTLESARPSHTSQYLCASRSGITGNTIYFGEGSWLTVV.

This rearrangement joins TRBV28 to TRBJ1-5; the D gene is possibly TRBD1 (5 bases). The CDR3 is made up of 15 amino acids. V dropped 5 bases and J dropped 5 bases, with 16 bases sitting between them. Looked up from germline, CDR1 is MDHEN and CDR2 is SYDVKM. The CDR3 region is CASSKATTVHQPQHF. CDR3 in DNA: TGTGCCAGCAGTAAAGCGACGACAGTTCATCAGCCCCAGCATTTT.

This clone occurred once. V usage is TRBV25-1 and J usage is TRBJ1-3; D gene ambiguous. The CDR3 contains 17 residues. Germline CDR1 reads MGHDK; CDR2 reads SYGVNS. Trimming stripped 5 bases from V and 3 bases from J, with 20 bases between. CDR3 coding DNA: TGTGCCAGCAGTTTGTCCAGCCGGGGATCTGGTGGAAACACCATATATTTT. This gives the protein CASSLSSRGSGGNTIYF.

The rearrangement joins TRBV19 to TRBJ2-4; 13 bases line up with TRBD2. The CDR3 is 20 amino acids. CDR1 is LNHDA, CDR2 SQIVND, per germline (reference sequence). J lost 3 bases, V lost 4 bases, and 15 bases had no gene match. The CDR3 DNA is TGTGCCAGTAGTAAGGGACTAGCGGGACCTCTCACAGCGGGCAAAAACATTCAGTACTTC. Protein sequence: CASSKGLAGPLTAGKNIQYF.

The rearrangement links TRBV28 to TRBJ2-5, with a tentative D call TRBD2 (5 bases). Germline V gene data show CDR1 as MDHEN and CDR2 as SYDVKM. Deletions cut 9 bases from V and 4 bases from J, with 18 bases between. This CDR3 contains 14 residues. The CDR3 bases are TGTGCCAGTCGGACGATACTAGAACGAGAGACCCAGTACTTC. Translation gives CASRTILERETQYF.

The V call is TRBV19, the J call TRBJ1-5, with D tentatively TRBD1 (5 bases). Germline CDR1 and CDR2: LNHDA and SQIVND (reference sequence). The CDR3 totals 17 residues. The ends were cut back, 1 base at V and 0 bases at J, with 13 bases in the middle. The CDR3 DNA reads TGTGCCAGTAGTATAGGGCAGGGATACTATAGCAATCAGCCCCAGCATTTT. Translated, it gives CASSIGQGYYSNQPQHF.

This chain joins TRBV6-6 and TRBJ2-1, with D perhaps TRBD2 (7 bases). V lost 10 bases, J lost 4 bases, and 20 bases lay in between. Germline V lookup: CDR1 MNHNY, CDR2 SVGAGI (reference sequence). There are 15 residues in the CDR3. The CDR3 here is CATLGAGARYNEQFF. DNA for the CDR3: TGTGCCACGTTGGGGGCGGGAGCAAGATACAATGAGCAGTTCTTC.

This rearrangement joins TRBV27 to TRBJ2-3; D gene ambiguous. The length of the CDR3 is 12 residues. The germline gives CDR1 MNHEY, CDR2 SMNVEV (reference sequence). Deletions cut 6 bases from V and 3 bases from J, with 7 bases between. The CDR3 DNA reads as TGTGCCAGCAGAACCCGGACAGATACGCAGTATTTT. Translated, it gives CASRTRTDTQYF.

The chain couples TRBV9 to TRBJ2-7, with 7 bases fitting TRBD1. Germline values: CDR1 SGDLS, CDR2 YYNGEE. V dropped 7 bases and J dropped 3; count of bases not matched to a gene: 7. This CDR3 contains 13 residues. The CDR3 DNA is TGTGCCAGCTCGGACAGGAAGGGCTACGAGCAGTACTTC. Amino acid sequence: CASSDRKGYEQYF.

The chain combines TRBV5-1 with TRBJ2-1; the match to TRBD2 covers 14 bases. The CDR3 covers 15 residues. With V trimmed by 4 bases and J by 8 bases, 5 bases remained unmatched. Germline CDR1 and CDR2: SGHRS and YFSETQ. The chain's CDR3 is CASSPGTSGSDEQFF. The CDR3 DNA reads TGCGCCAGCAGCCCAGGGACTAGCGGGAGTGATGAGCAGTTCTTC.

The V gene is TRBV18, the J gene TRBJ1-1; D ambiguous. Germline assignment: CDR1 KGHSH and CDR2 LQKENI. The CDR3 covers 13 residues. Trimming left V 1 base short and J 6 bases short, with 9 bases between. CDR3: CASSPRAQAEAFF. CDR3 sequence (DNA): TGTGCCAGCTCACCACGGGCGCAGGCTGAAGCTTTCTTT.

V is TRBV15 and J is TRBJ2-7; D may be TRBD1 (5 bases). The CDR3 consists of 14 residues. Trimming cost V 5 bases and J 2 bases, with 13 bases left between them. Germline V CDR1 and CDR2: LNHNV, YYDKDF (reference sequence). The CDR3 protein is CATSLDREAYEQYF. CDR3 sequence (DNA): TGTGCCACCAGCCTCGACAGAGAAGCCTACGAGCAGTACTTC.

The chain uses TRBV5-5 and TRBJ2-7; 9 bases are shared with TRBD1. Trimming cost V 4 bases and J 4 bases; bases outside gene matches: 9. The germline CDR1 and CDR2 sequences are SGHKS and YYEKEE (reference sequence). The CDR3 is made up of 15 amino acids. The CDR3 protein is CASSPEGTGMYEQYF. CDR3 nucleotide sequence: TGTGCCAGCAGCCCGGAAGGGACAGGGATGTACGAGCAGTACTTC.

This chain uses TRBV19 with TRBJ2-2, with a tentative D call TRBD2 (5 bases). There are 18 residues in the CDR3. Trimming took 3 bases from V and 0 from J, leaving 17 bases between them. Germline values: CDR1 LNHDA, CDR2 SQIVND (reference sequence). CDR3 in DNA: TGTGCCAGTAGTATGGAAGGAGGAGGCCGAGCGAACACCGGGGAGCTGTTTTTT. The encoded protein is CASSMEGGGRANTGELFF. The whole variable domain, filled in from reference TRBV19 and TRBJ2-2, reads DGGITQSPKYLFRKEGQNVTLSCEQNLNHDAMYWYRQDPGQGLRLIYYSQIVNDFQKGDIAEGYSVSREKKESFPLTVTSAQKNPTAFYLCASSMEGGGRANTGELFFGEGSRLTVL.

The gene calls are TRBV7-9 and TRBJ2-2; D is possibly TRBD1 (5 bases). In germline, CDR1 is SEHNR, CDR2 FQNEAQ (reference sequence). The V end lost 0 bases, the J end lost 3 bases, and 11 bases lay between the germline ends. The CDR3 is made up of 16 amino acids. CDR3 coding DNA: TGTGCCAGCAGCTTAGCATGGGGCGAGGACACCGGGGAGCTGTTTTTT. It translates to CASSLAWGEDTGELFF. Combining the CDR3 with reference TRBV7-9 and TRBJ2-2 gives the whole variable domain DTGVSQNPRHKITKRGQNVTFRCDPISEHNRLYWYRQTLGQGPEFLTYFQNEAQLEKSRLLSDRFSAERPKGSFSTLEIQRTEQGDSAMYLCASSLAWGEDTGELFFGEGSRLTVL.

V and J are TRBV28 and TRBJ1-5; D ambiguous. This CDR3 is 14 amino acids long. Per germline, CDR1 MDHEN and CDR2 SYDVKM. V shed 3 bases and J shed 3 bases, with 9 bases lying between them. The CDR3 protein is CASSFRVFNQPQHF. CDR3 bases: TGTGCCAGCAGTTTTCGGGTATTCAATCAGCCCCAGCATTTT.

The chain links TRBV2 to TRBJ1-3; D gene uncertain. Germline CDR1 SNHLY, CDR2 FYNNEI. This CDR3 comprises 16 residues. V shed 3 bases and J shed 0 bases, with 12 bases lying between them. The CDR3 DNA sequence: TGTGCCAGCAGTGAGGGTTTACCGATCTCTGGAAACACCATATATTTT. This sequence encodes CASSEGLPISGNTIYF.

V and J are TRBV10-3 and TRBJ2-7; possibly TRBD2 for D (6 bases). Germline values: CDR1 ENHRY, CDR2 SYGVKD. V was shortened by 2 bases and J by 6 bases, with 17 bases between the two germline ends. This CDR3 spans 15 amino acids. The CDR3 protein is CAISERSGEVSEQYF. As DNA, the CDR3 is TGTGCCATCAGTGAGCGGTCGGGAGAGGTAAGCGAGCAGTACTTC.

A word on this clone: This same CDR3 is encoded by further DNA sequences in the sample. The J gene is TRBJ2-2, the V gene TRBV27; D is uncertain. The germline V gene encodes CDR1 MNHEY and CDR2 SMNVEV (reference sequence). CDR3 length: 12 amino acids. Trimming took 3 bases from V and 6 from J, leaving 5 bases between them. The CDR3 bases are TGTGCCAGCAGTTTTAGGGCCGGGGAGCTGTTTTTT. Translating gives CASSFRAGELFF.

This clone showed up just once. The chain joins TRBV7-6 to TRBJ1-2; 7 bases line up with TRBD1. The CDR3 covers 18 residues. From germline, CDR1 is SGHVS and CDR2 FNYEAQ. J lost 5 bases, V lost 5 bases, and 20 bases had no gene match. The CDR3 reads CASSPRQGDDRFPYGYTF. The DNA for the CDR3 is TGTGCCAGCAGCCCGCGACAGGGAGATGATAGATTCCCTTATGGCTACACCTTC. The entire variable domain, with the rest obtained from reference TRBV7-6 and TRBJ1-2, is as follows: GAGVSQSPRYKVTKRGQDVALRCDPISGHVSLYWYRQALGQGPEFLTYFNYEAQQDKSGLPNDRFSAERPEGSISTLTIQRTEQRDSAMYRCASSPRQGDDRFPYGYTFGSGTRLTVV.

The chain carries TRBV7-8 and TRBJ1-4, with D perhaps TRBD1 (6 bases). The germline V gene has CDR1 SGHVS and CDR2 FQNEAQ. V was pared by 5 bases and J by 4 bases, with 11 bases between. The CDR3 length is 14 residues. As DNA, the CDR3 is TGTGCCAGCAGCATCGGACAGCGTAATGAAAAACTGTTTTTT. Its protein is CASSIGQRNEKLFF.

V gene TRBV10-2 combines with J gene TRBJ2-6, with 7 bases lining up with TRBD2. Germline V gives CDR1 WSHSY, CDR2 SAAADI. This CDR3 is 17 amino acids long. V lost 3 bases and J lost 2; bases outside the gene matches: 7. This CDR3 is CASSEWAGVPGANVLTF. CDR3 nucleotide sequence: TGCGCCAGCAGTGAATGGGCGGGAGTCCCTGGGGCCAACGTCCTGACTTTC.